This T cell receptor (beta chain) appears in the sequencing data of a study of T-cell reconstitution after alpha-beta-depleted transplantation in children. Using unique molecular identifiers, the investigators prepared the TCRbeta library. One entry per CDR3 protein results from TCRdb running MiXCR on the PCR reads. Here the sample spans around 130,000 distinct CDR3 sequences, about a tenth being singletons. Study results and caveats: There were some patients whose high TCRbeta diversity at day 60 came from surviving recipient T cells and thymic progenitors. Alpha-beta T cells about two months after transplant reportedly derived from several hundred expanded graft clones.

CDR3 size: 15 residues. The V end was cut by 3 bases, the J end by 0 bases, with 10 bases between. The V gene's germline CDR1 is SGHVS and CDR2 FQNEAQ. On this clonotype: The target antigen is unknown.

The chain uses TRBV7-8 and TRBJ2-3; D uncertain. The sequenced sample was PBMCs, mostly from graft donor cells, obtained 180 days after TCRalphabeta/CD19-depleted stem cell transplant. This receptor was obtained from a girl younger than two who had a stem cell transplant for combined immunodeficiency, so the T cells may come from the graft donor. The CDR3 here is CASSLSATSTDTQYF. CDR3 bases: TGTGCCAGCAGCTTGTCAGCGACTAGCACAGATACGCAGTATTTT.